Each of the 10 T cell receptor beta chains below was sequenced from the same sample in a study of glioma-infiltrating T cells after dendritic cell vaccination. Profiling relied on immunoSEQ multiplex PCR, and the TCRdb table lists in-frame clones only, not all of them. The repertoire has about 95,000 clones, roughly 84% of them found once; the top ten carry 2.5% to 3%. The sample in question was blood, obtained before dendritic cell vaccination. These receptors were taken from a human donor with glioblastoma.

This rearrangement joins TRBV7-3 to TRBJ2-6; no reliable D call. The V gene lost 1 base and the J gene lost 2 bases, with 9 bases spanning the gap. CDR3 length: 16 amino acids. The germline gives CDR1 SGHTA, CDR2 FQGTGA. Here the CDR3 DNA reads TGTGCCAGCAGCTTAAGAAATAGTGCTGGGGCCAACGTCCTGACTTTC. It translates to CASSLRNSAGANVLTF.

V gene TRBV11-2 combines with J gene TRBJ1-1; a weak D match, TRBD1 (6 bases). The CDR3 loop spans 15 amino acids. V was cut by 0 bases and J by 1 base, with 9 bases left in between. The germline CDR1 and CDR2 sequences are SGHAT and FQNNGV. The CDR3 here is CASSLEYRENTEAFF. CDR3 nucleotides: TGTGCCAGCAGCTTAGAGTACAGGGAGAACACTGAAGCTTTCTTT.

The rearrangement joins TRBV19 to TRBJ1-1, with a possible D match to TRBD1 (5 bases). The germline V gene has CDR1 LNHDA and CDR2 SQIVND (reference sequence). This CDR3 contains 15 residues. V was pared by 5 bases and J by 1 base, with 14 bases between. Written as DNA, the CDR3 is TGTGCCAGTAGTCTGACAGATGGACCGAACACTGAAGCTTTCTTT. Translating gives CASSLTDGPNTEAFF. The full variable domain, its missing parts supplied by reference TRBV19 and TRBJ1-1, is DGGITQSPKYLFRKEGQNVTLSCEQNLNHDAMYWYRQDPGQGLRLIYYSQIVNDFQKGDIAEGYSVSREKKESFPLTVTSAQKNPTAFYLCASSLTDGPNTEAFFGQGTRLTVV.

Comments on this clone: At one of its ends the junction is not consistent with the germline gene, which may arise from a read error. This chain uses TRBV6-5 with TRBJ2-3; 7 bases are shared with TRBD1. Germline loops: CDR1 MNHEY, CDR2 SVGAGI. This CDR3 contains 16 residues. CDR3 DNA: TGTGCCAGCAGTTATTTTCATACAGGGGCCACAGACACGCAGTATTTT. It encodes CASSYFHTGATDTQYF.

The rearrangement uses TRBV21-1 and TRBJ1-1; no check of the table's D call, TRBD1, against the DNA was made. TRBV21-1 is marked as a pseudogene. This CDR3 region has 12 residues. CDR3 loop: CAIALILQEAFF. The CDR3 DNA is TGTGCCATCGCTTTGATCCTCCAGGAAGCTTTCTTT.

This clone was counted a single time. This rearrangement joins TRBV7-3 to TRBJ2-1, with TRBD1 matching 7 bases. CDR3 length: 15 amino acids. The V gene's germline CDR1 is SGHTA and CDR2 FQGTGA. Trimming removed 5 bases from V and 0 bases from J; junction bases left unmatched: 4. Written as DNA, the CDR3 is TGTGCCAGCAGCACAGACAGGGCCTCCTACAATGAGCAGTTCTTC. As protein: CASSTDRASYNEQFF.

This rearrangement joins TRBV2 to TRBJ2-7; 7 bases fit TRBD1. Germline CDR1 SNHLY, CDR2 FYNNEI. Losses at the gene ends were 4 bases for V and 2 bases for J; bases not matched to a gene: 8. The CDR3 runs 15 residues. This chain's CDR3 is CASSGTTGITYEQYF. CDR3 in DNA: TGTGCCAGCAGTGGGACGACAGGGATTACCTACGAGCAGTACTTC.

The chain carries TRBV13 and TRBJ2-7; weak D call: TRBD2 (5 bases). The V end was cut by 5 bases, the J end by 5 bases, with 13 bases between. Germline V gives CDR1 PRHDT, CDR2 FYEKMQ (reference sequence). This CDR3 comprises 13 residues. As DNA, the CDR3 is TGTGCCAGCAGCAAGGGAGACATTGACGAGCAGTACTTC. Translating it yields CASSKGDIDEQYF. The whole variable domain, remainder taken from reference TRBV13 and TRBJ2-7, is AAGVIQSPRHLIKEKRETATLKCYPIPRHDTVYWYQQGPGQDPQFLISFYEKMQSDKGSIPDRFSAQQFSDYHSELNMSSLELGDSALYFCASSKGDIDEQYFGPGTRLTVT.

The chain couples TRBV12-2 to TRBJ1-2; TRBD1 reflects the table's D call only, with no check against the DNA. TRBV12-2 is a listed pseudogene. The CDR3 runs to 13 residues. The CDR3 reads CASRLGLGGTAPF. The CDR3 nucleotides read TGTGCAAGTCGCTTAGGATTAGGGGGGACAGCTCCCTTC.

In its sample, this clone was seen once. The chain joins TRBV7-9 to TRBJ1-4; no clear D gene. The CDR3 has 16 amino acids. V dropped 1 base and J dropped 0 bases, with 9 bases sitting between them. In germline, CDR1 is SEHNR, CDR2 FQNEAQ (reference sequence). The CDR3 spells CASSLVSGSTNEKLFF. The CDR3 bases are TGTGCCAGCAGCTTAGTGTCGGGGTCAACTAATGAAAAACTGTTTTTT.